This T cell receptor (beta chain) was sequenced in a study of technical replicates of blood from a few donors. Produced via immunoSEQ multiplex PCR; TCRdb's table is partial and in-frame only. The profile covers about 54,000 clones, with roughly 94% appearing a single time and about 0.22% taken by the ten largest. The V and J ends lost 5 bases and 7 bases respectively, with 12 bases between them. Germline CDR1 is MDHEN and CDR2 is SYDVKM. The CDR3 runs 13 residues. The source is a human donor in good health. V gene TRBV28 combines with J gene TRBJ1-5; weak D call: TRBD1 (6 bases). The sequenced sample was T cells isolated from PBMCs. In DNA, the CDR3 is TGTGCCAGCAGTGTAGGGGGTCGGCAGCCCCAGCATTTT. Amino acids: CASSVGGRQPQHF.